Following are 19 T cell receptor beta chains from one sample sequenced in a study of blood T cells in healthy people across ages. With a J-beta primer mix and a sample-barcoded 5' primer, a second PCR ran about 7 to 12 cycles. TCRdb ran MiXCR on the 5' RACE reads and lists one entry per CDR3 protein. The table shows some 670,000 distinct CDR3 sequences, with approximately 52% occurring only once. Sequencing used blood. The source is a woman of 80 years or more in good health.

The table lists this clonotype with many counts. CDR3 in amino acids: CASSLAGDTGELFF. For the CDR3, the DNA is TGTGCCAGCAGTTTAGCAGGAGACACCGGGGAGCTGTTTTTT. The rearrangement uses TRBV12-3 or TRBV12-4 and TRBJ2-2, with D unresolved. Trimming pared 0 bases from V and 3 bases from J, leaving 5 bases between. This CDR3 spans 14 amino acids.

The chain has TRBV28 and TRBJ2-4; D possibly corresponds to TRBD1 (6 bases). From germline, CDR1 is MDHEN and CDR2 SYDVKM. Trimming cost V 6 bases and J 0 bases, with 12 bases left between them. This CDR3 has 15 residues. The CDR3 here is CASSWPGEAKNIQYF. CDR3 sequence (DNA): TGTGCCAGCAGCTGGCCAGGGGAAGCCAAAAACATTCAGTACTTC. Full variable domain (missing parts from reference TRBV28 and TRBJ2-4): DVKVTQSSRYLVKRTGEKVFLECVQDMDHENMFWYRQDPGLGLRLIYFSYDVKMKEKGDIPEGYSVSREKKERFSLILESASTNQTSMYLCASSWPGEAKNIQYFGAGTRLSVL.

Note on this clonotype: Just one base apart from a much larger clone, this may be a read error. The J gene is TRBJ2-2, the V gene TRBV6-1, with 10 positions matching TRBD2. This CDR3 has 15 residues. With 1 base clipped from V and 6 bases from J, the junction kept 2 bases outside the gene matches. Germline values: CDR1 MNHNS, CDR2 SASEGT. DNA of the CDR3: TGTGCCAGCAGTGAAGAGCGGGGGGGTGCCGGGGAGCTGTTTTTT. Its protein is CASSEERGGAGELFF.

DNA for the CDR3: TGCGCCAGCAGCTCCGATGGGACATTCTACGAGCAGTACTTC. Its translation is CASSSDGTFYEQYF. The chain is built from TRBV5-1 and TRBJ2-7; possibly TRBD1 for D (6 bases). The germline CDR1 and CDR2 sequences are SGHRS and YFSETQ. This CDR3 region has 14 residues. Trimming cost V 3 bases and J 3 bases, with 13 bases left between them.

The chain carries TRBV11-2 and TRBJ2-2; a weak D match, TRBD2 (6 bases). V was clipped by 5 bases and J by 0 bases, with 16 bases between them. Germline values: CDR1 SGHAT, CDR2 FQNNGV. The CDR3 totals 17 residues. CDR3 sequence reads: CASSVLRGTANTGELFF. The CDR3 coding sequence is TGTGCCAGCAGCGTACTGCGGGGTACCGCGAACACCGGGGAGCTGTTTTTT. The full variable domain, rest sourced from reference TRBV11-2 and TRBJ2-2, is EAGVAQSPRYKIIEKRQSVAFWCNPISGHATLYWYQQILGQGPKLLIQFQNNGVVDDSQLPKDRFSAERLKGVDSTLKIQPAKLEDSAVYLCASSVLRGTANTGELFFGEGSRLTVL.

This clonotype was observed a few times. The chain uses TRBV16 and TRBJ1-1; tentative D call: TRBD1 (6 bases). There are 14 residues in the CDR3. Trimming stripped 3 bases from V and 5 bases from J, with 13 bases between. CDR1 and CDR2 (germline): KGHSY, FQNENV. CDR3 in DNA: TGTGCCAGCAGCCAGGGGGGCTATAATACTGAAGCTTTCTTT. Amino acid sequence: CASSQGGYNTEAFF.

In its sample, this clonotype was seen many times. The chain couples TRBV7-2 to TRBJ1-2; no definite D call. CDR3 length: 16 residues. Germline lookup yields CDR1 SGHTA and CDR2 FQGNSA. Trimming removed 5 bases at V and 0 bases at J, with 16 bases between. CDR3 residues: CASSLRSPGANYGYTF. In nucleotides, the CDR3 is TGTGCCAGCAGCCTTCGGTCCCCAGGAGCTAACTATGGCTACACCTTC.

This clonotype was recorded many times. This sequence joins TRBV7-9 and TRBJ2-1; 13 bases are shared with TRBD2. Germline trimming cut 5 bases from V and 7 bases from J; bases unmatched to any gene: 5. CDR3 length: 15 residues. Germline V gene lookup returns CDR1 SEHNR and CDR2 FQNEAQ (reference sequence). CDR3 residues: CASSPLLAGGNEQFF. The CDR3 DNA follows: TGTGCCAGCAGCCCATTACTAGCGGGGGGGAATGAGCAGTTCTTC.

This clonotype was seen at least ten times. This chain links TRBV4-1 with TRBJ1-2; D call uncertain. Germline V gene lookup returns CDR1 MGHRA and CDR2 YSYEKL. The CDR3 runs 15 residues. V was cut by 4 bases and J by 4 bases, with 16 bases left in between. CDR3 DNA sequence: TGCGCCAGCAGCCCAGAGACACCCCGGGTCTATGGCTACACCTTC. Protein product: CASSPETPRVYGYTF.

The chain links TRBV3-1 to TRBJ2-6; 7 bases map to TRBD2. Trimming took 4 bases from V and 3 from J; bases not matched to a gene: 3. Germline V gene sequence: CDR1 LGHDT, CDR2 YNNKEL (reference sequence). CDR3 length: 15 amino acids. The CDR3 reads CASSPAGRGANVLTF. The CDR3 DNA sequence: TGTGCCAGCAGCCCAGCGGGGCGTGGGGCCAACGTCCTGACTTTC.

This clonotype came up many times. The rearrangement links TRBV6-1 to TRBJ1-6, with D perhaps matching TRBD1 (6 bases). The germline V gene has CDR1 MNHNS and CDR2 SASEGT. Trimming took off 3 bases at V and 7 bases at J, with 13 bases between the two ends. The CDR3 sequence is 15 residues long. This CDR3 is CASSEFRRGNSPLHF. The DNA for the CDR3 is TGTGCCAGCAGTGAGTTTAGGAGGGGGAATTCACCCCTCCACTTT.

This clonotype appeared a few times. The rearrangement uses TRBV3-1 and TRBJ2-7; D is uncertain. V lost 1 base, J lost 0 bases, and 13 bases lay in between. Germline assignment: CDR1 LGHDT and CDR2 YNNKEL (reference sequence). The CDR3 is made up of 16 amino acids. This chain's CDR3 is CASSQGIQRNSYEQYF. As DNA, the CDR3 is TGTGCCAGCAGCCAAGGGATACAGCGAAACTCCTACGAGCAGTACTTC.

CDR3 protein: CSANMTTAYEQYF. The DNA of the CDR3 is TGCAGTGCCAATATGACTACCGCCTACGAGCAGTACTTC. V gene TRBV20-1 combines with J gene TRBJ2-7; D is perhaps TRBD2 (5 bases). V gave up 6 bases and J gave up 2 bases, with 14 bases separating them. CDR1 DFQATT and CDR2 SNEGSKA come from the germline V gene (reference sequence). CDR3 length: 13 residues.

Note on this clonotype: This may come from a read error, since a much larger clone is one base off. The CDR3 spells CSATLAGLAGGGSYNEQYF. Written as DNA, the CDR3 is TGCAGTGCTACCTTGGCCGGACTAGCGGGAGGGGGCTCCTACAATGAGCAGTACTTC. This chain links TRBV20-1 with TRBJ2-7; 15 nucleotides agree with TRBD2. Germline V gene sequence: CDR1 DFQATT, CDR2 SNEGSKA (reference sequence). This CDR3 has 19 residues. Unmatched junction bases numbered 20, after V lost 4 bases and J lost 7 bases.

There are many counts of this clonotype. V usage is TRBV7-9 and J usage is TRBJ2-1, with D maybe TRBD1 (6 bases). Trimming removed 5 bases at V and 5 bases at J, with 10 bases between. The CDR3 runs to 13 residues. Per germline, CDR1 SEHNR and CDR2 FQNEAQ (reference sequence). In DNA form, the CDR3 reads TGTGCCAGCAGCCACCCAGGGGACAATGAGCAGTTCTTC. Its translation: CASSHPGDNEQFF.

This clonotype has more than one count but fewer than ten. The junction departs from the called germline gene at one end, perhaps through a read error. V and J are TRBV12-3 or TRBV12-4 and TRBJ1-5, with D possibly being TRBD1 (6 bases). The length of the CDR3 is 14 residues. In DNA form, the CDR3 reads TGTACCAGCAGTTTAGCGGGGGCAGGGCAGCCCCAGCATTTT. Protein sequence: CTSSLAGAGQPQHF.

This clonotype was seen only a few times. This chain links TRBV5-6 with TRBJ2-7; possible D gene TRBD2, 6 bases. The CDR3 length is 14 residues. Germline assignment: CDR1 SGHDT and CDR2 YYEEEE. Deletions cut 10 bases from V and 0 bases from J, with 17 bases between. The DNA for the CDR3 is TGTGCCGGCACCAGAGACGGGAGCTCCTACGAGCAGTACTTC. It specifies CAGTRDGSSYEQYF.

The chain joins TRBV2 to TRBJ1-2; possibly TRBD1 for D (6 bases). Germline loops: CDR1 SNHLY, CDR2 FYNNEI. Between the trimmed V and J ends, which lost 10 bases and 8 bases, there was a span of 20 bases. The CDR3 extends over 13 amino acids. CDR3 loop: CATQPGTSRGYTF. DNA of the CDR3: TGTGCCACCCAACCCGGGACATCTCGGGGCTACACCTTC.

This chain's CDR3 is CAISELYDEQYF. The CDR3 bases are TGTGCCATCAGTGAACTTTACGACGAGCAGTACTTC. The rearrangement joins TRBV10-3 to TRBJ2-7; the D is unclear. Looked up from germline, CDR1 is ENHRY and CDR2 is SYGVKD. Trimming took 3 bases from V and 5 from J, leaving 8 bases between them. CDR3 length: 12 residues.